One and the same sample provided the 6 T cell receptor beta chains below, sequenced in a study of T-cell reconstitution after alpha-beta-depleted transplantation in children. The TCRbeta library was prepared with unique molecular identifiers. MiXCR, applied by TCRdb to the PCR reads, yields one record per CDR3 protein. The table shows under 850,000 distinct CDR3 sequences, with about 12% occurring only once. Sequences were derived from PBMCs, sampled before TCRalphabeta/CD19-depleted stem cell transplant. Source of these receptors: a girl aged 2 to 10 with congenital amegakaryocytic thrombocytopenia, due to receive a stem cell transplant.

This clonotype was counted only a few times. The chain carries TRBV5-1 and TRBJ2-7; D may be TRBD2 (6 bases). The CDR3 is made up of 13 amino acids. Deletions cut 2 bases from V and 6 bases from J, with 12 bases between. CDR1 SGHRS and CDR2 YFSETQ come from the germline V gene. As DNA, the CDR3 is TGCGCCAGCAGCTTAACTAGCACCAGCGAGCAGTACTTC. Translation gives CASSLTSTSEQYF.

This clonotype has only a few counts. The chain recombines TRBV27 with TRBJ2-5; D remains ambiguous. Trimming stripped 2 bases from V and 4 bases from J, with 29 bases between. The germline V gene has CDR1 MNHEY and CDR2 SMNVEV (reference sequence). The CDR3 covers 20 residues. This CDR3 reads CASSLERREPPWWIPETQYF. The CDR3 DNA is TGTGCCAGCAGTTTAGAAAGAAGGGAACCCCCGTGGTGGATCCCAGAGACCCAGTACTTC.

At least ten counts were recorded for this clonotype. V gene TRBV5-1 combines with J gene TRBJ2-5; TRBD2 might be the D (6 bases). The CDR3 sequence is 13 residues long. Germline values: CDR1 SGHRS, CDR2 YFSETQ. The germline V and J ends were trimmed by 1 base and 5 bases, with 9 bases remaining between them. CDR3 in DNA: TGCGCCAGCAGCTTGACTAGCTATGAGACCCAGTACTTC. This sequence encodes CASSLTSYETQYF.

Points on this clonotype: A much larger clone differs from this one at a single base, so this may be a read error. V usage is TRBV14 and J usage is TRBJ1-3; D is uncertain. Germline V gene lookup returns CDR1 SGHDN and CDR2 FVKESK. This CDR3 comprises 14 residues. The V end was cut by 1 base, the J end by 0 bases, with 4 bases between. CDR3 protein: CASSQVISGNTIYF. The CDR3 bases are TGTGCCAGCAGCCAAGTAATCTCTGGAAACACCATATATTTT.

The rearrangement uses TRBV7-6 and TRBJ2-1; TRBD2 matches 8 bases. Germline CDR1 is SGHVS and CDR2 is FNYEAQ. This CDR3 contains 15 residues. V trimming: 4 bases; J trimming: 5 bases; junction bases outside the gene matches: 7. The CDR3 loop reads CASSSTSGSNNEQFF. CDR3 DNA sequence: TGTGCCAGCAGCTCTACTAGCGGTTCAAACAATGAGCAGTTCTTC.

This clonotype came up a few times. CDR3 nucleotide sequence: TGTGCCAGCAGCTTAGGCCCAGGCATGACCTACGAGCAGTACTTC. Protein sequence: CASSLGPGMTYEQYF. The rearrangement uses TRBV7-2 and TRBJ2-7; D is uncertain. CDR1 and CDR2 (germline): SGHTA, FQGNSA. The CDR3 runs to 15 residues. V dropped 1 base and J dropped 2 bases, with 12 bases sitting between them.